This is a list of T cell receptor beta chains from one sample in a study of vaccination and CD4 T cells after COVID-19. TCRdb used MiXCR to reprocess the PCR reads, holding one entry per CDR3 protein. Altogether fewer than 15,000 distinct CDR3 sequences are present, 44% being singletons, with the ten largest covering around a sixth. No antigens are known for them. The sample taken for sequencing was cultured CD4+ T cells from blood. These receptors were taken from a human donor with COVID-19. Both conserved end residues are part of each CDR3. D genes are given only for firm matches. Size is stated for part of the rows, as once, few or many counts, or as a class when the clone is expanded.

CASSGKAGLGQPQHF	TGTGCCAGCAGCGGCAAGGCGGGTTTGGGTCAGCCCCAGCATTTT	.	TRBV7-6	TRBJ1-5	.
CASSFGSAASGETQYF	TGTGCCAGCAGCTTTGGTTCCGCGGCTAGCGGTGAGACCCAGTACTTC	TRBD2	TRBV7-8	TRBJ2-5	.
CASSLAGEQFF	TGTGCCAGCAGCTTAGCGGGTGAGCAGTTCTTC	.	TRBV7-2	TRBJ2-1	few
CATLNTGELFF	TGTGCCACCTTAAACACCGGGGAGCTGTTTTTT	.	TRBV28	TRBJ2-2	.
CASSYSDPRSDTQYF	TGTGCCAGCAGTTACTCCGACCCGCGGTCGGATACGCAGTATTTT	.	TRBV6-5	TRBJ2-3	few
CASTPKLGQGGRYNEQFF	TGTGCCAGCACCCCGAAACTTGGACAGGGAGGAAGGTACAATGAGCAGTTCTTC	TRBD1	TRBV6-2/TRBV6-3	TRBJ2-1	.
CAWASGGFNTGELFF	TGTGCCTGGGCTAGCGGGGGTTTCAACACCGGGGAGCTGTTTTTT	TRBD2	TRBV30	TRBJ2-2	.
CASSLGRGVGRTEAFF	TGTGCCAGCAGCTTAGGCCGCGGGGTTGGGCGCACTGAAGCTTTCTTT	.	TRBV11-2	TRBJ1-1	.
CASSITLQGMGQPQHF	TGTGCCAGTAGTATAACCCTTCAGGGGATGGGTCAGCCCCAGCATTTT	.	TRBV19	TRBJ1-5	.
CSARGLDGETQYF	TGCAGTGCTAGGGGACTAGACGGAGAGACCCAGTACTTC	TRBD2	TRBV20-1	TRBJ2-5	.
CASSDVSGGYTF	TGTGCCAGCAGTGACGTCAGTGGTGGCTACACCTTC	.	TRBV6-1	TRBJ1-2	.
CASSYFGRAEAFF	TGTGCCAGCAGTTACTTCGGCCGAGCTGAAGCTTTCTTT	.	TRBV6-5	TRBJ1-1	.
CASSGGYNQPQHF	TGTGCCAGCTCAGGGGGCTACAATCAGCCCCAGCATTTT	TRBD1	TRBV6-1	TRBJ1-5	.
CAWSPYPSGANVLTF	TGTGCCTGGAGCCCCTATCCCTCTGGGGCCAACGTCCTGACTTTC	.	TRBV30	TRBJ2-6	few
CASGRISYKQYF	TGTGCCAGCGGTAGGATCTCCTACAAGCAGTACTTC	.	TRBV11-2	TRBJ2-7	.
CSASSGQGYNEQFF	TGCAGTGCTAGTTCGGGACAGGGGTACAATGAGCAGTTCTTC	TRBD1	TRBV20-1	TRBJ2-1	.